Reported below is one TCR beta chain. Per the study methods: Estimated nucleated cell counts came from reference gene primer amplification. Assay: immunoSEQ multiplex PCR; the TCRdb copy retains only in-frame clones and omits some. That table supplies the V and J calls and clone size; D and trimming were determined from the DNA. This sample has approximately 38,000 clones, with about 79% found just once. These data originate in a study of blood T cell repertoires in COVID-19. As for the study in general: Samples of COVID-19 (acute and convalescent) were obtained from the United States, Italy and Spain. Nucleic acid was either cDNA or gDNA, and it came from T cells, B-cell-depleted T cells, or PBMCs.

The CDR3 covers 15 residues. J lost 5 bases, V lost 2 bases, and 7 bases had no gene match. Germline V gives CDR1 SGHTA, CDR2 FQGTGA. The chain is built from TRBV7-3 and TRBJ2-5, with 8 bases that match TRBD1. The sequenced sample was peripheral blood. The clonotype comes from a human donor with acute or convalescent COVID-19. The donor label of this sample is uncertain. The CDR3: CASSLDGQGGETQYF. The CDR3, as DNA: TGTGCCAGCAGCTTAGACGGACAGGGTGGGGAGACCCAGTACTTC.